Listed here is a single T cell receptor beta chain. These data belong to a study of shared clonotypes between healthy human individuals. Some 30,000 T cell genomes, or around 0.2 ug DNA, went into the sorted-subset replicate PCRs. The method was immunoSEQ multiplex PCR; TCRdb's version includes in-frame clones alone and lacks a portion of them. The sample yields a few hundred thousand clones, approximately 65% seen once. The CDR3 is made up of 10 amino acids. Germline V gene lookup returns CDR1 GTSNPN and CDR2 SVGIG (reference sequence). V gave up 5 bases and J gave up 2 bases, with 3 bases separating them.

The sequence derives from a man aged 30 to 45 in good health. Sequencing was performed on memory CD4+ T cells sorted from blood. Sample subset: CD45RA-negative fraction. The rearrangement joins TRBV30 to TRBJ1-2; unclear D gene. CDR3 protein: CAWDNYGYTF. In nucleotides, the CDR3 is TGTGCCTGGGACAACTATGGCTACACCTTC. Full variable domain (missing parts from reference TRBV30 and TRBJ1-2): SQTIHQWPATLVQPVGSPLSLECTVEGTSNPNLYWYRQAAGRGLQLLFYSVGIGQISSEVPQNLSASRPQDRQFILSSKKLLLSDSGFYLCAWDNYGYTFGSGTRLTVV.